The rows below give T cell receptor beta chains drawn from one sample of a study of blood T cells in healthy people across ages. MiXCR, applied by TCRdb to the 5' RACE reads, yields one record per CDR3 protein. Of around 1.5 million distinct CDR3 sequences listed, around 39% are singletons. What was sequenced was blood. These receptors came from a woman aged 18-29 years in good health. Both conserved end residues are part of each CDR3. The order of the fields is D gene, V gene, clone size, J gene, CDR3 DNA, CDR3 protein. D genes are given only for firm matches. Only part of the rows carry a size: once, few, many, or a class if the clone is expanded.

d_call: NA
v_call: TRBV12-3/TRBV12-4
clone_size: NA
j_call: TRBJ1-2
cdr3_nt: TGTGCCAGCAGTTTAAGGGATTTTAACTATGGCTACACCTTC
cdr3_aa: CASSLRDFNYGYTF

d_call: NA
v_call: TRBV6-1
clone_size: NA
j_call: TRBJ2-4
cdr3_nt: TGTGCCAGCAGTGAAGGTCGAACCATTCAGTACTTC
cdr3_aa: CASSEGRTIQYF

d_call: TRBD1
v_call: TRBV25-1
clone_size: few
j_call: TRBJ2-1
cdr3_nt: TGTGCCAGCACACAGGGGGCGCATGAGCAGTTCTTC
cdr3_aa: CASTQGAHEQFF

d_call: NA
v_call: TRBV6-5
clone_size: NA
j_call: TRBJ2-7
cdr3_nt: TGTGCCAGCAGTTATTTTCCAGGGAGCTACGAGCAGTACTTC
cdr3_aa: CASSYFPGSYEQYF

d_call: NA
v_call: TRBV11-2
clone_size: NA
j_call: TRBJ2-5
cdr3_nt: TGTGCCAGCAGCTTAGGTGACCCGACGGCGCAGTACTTC
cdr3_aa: CASSLGDPTAQYF

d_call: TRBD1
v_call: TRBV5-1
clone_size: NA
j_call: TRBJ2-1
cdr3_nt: TGCGCCAGCAGCTTGGCCACGGGACAGATTTTCAATGAGCAGTTCTTC
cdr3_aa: CASSLATGQIFNEQFF

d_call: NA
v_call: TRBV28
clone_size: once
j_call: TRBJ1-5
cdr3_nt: TGTGCCAGCAGCCCTCTGGACAGATATCAGCCCCAGCATTTT
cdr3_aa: CASSPLDRYQPQHF

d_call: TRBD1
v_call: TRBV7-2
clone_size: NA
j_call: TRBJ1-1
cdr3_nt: TGTGCCGCCCACAGGGGCGGGAACACTGAAGCTTTCTTT
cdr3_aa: CAAHRGGNTEAFF

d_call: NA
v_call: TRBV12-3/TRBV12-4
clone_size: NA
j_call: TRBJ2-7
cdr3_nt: TGTGCCAGCAGTTTAGCGGGGGTCAGGGGTAGCTACGAGCAGTACTTC
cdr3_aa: CASSLAGVRGSYEQYF

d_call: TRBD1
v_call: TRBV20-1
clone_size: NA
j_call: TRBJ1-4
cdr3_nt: TGCAGTGCGCGTACCGGGACAGGGACCCCCTTTGAAAAACTGTTTTTT
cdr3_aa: CSARTGTGTPFEKLFF

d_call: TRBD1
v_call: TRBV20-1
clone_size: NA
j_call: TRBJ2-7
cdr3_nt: TGCAGTGCTAGAGAGACAGGGTCCTACGAGCAGTACTTC
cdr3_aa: CSARETGSYEQYF

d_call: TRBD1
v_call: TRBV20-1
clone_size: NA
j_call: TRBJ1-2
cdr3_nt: TGCAGTGCTAGAGATCGATGGGACAGCCCCTATGGCTACACCTTC
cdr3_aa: CSARDRWDSPYGYTF

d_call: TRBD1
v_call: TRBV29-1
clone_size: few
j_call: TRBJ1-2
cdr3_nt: TGCAGCGTTTCGACAGGGGTCTATGGCTACACCTTC
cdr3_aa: CSVSTGVYGYTF

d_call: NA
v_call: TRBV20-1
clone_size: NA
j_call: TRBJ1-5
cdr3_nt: TGCAGTGCCGAGGGGCTAGGGCAGCCCCAGCATTTT
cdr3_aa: CSAEGLGQPQHF

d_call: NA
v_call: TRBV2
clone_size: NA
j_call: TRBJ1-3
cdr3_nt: TGTGCCACACAAGCACGCGCAGGGGGAAACACCATATATTTT
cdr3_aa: CATQARAGGNTIYF

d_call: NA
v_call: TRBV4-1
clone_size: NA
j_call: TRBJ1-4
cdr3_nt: TGCGCCAGCAGCCAGCAGCTGGGGGATGAAAAACTGTTTTTT
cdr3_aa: CASSQQLGDEKLFF

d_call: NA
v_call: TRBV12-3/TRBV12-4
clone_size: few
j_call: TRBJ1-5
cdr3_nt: TGTGCCAGCAGTCCGGTAAGGGGCATCAATCAGCCCCAGCATTTT
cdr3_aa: CASSPVRGINQPQHF